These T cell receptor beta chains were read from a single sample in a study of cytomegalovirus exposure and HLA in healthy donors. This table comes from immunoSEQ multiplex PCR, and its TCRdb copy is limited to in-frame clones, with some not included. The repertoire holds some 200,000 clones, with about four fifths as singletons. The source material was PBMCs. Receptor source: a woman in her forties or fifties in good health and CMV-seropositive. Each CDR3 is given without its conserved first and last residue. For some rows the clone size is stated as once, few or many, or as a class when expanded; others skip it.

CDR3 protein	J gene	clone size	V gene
ARSGQGSGNTIY	TRBJ1-3	-	TRBV4-1
ASSLVTGPTGNQPQH	TRBJ1-5	-	TRBV28
ASSYSRTLVETQY	TRBJ2-5	few	TRBV6-5
SVLGQGNYGYT	TRBJ1-2	once	TRBV29-1
ASSSPAERNTDTQY	TRBJ2-3	-	TRBV7-2
ASSSRGNNEQF	TRBJ2-1	-	TRBV6-5
ASTQGLAGSGAQY	TRBJ2-5	-	TRBV6-5
ATTDYYNEQF	TRBJ2-1	-	TRBV10-3
ASSGGQGASHEQY	TRBJ2-7	-	TRBV9
ATSVTISNEKLF	TRBJ1-4	few	TRBV6-5
ASRDYPNAYEQY	-	-	TRBV6-6
ASSLQGREQF	TRBJ2-1	few	TRBV28
ASSFLASRADSYEQY	TRBJ2-7	-	TRBV28
ASSDRGNTEAF	TRBJ1-1	-	TRBV6-6
ASTKGLAGETQY	TRBJ2-5	-	TRBV5-1
ASSPPGLGGSEQF	TRBJ2-1	few	TRBV7-3
ASSTLGLGQSGNTIY	TRBJ1-3	-	TRBV19
ASRQGSSYNEQF	TRBJ2-1	-	TRBV19
ASSLSSSPDTQY	TRBJ2-3	-	TRBV5-1
ASSGGAVEKLF	TRBJ1-4	-	TRBV10-3
ASSEDEGRSSPGSCF	TRBJ2-2	-	TRBV6-1
ASSERVVPQH	TRBJ1-5	-	TRBV6-5